Given below is one TCR beta chain in context. This clonotype was detected many times. Its specific antigen is unknown. Qualities for individual bases were not recorded, and no much larger clone is one base off. The method was 5' RACE. Sequencing relied on a NextSeq 500. To allow correction of PCR and sequencing errors, the TCR library protocol tagged every TCR cDNA molecule with a unique molecular identifier. Per the source publication's procedure: Decombinator tools were used for TCR identification, UMI-based error correction and CDR3 extraction. TCRs above a frequency of 2 per 1,000, corresponding to the top 1% of the tumor frequency distribution, were defined as expanded. Expanded tumor TCRs statistically deemed absent (corrected P<0.05) from at least one tumor region were classed as regional, and all other expanded tumor TCRs were classed as ubiquitous. Renyi diversity was calculated using the R vegan package after each repertoire was subsampled 100 times to 5,000 TCRs. To build CDR3 similarity networks, amino acid triplet string-kernel similarity was used, and CDR3s were connected when their pairwise similarity was above 0.82. TCRdb ran its own pipeline on the public reads, namely fastp trimming at Q25 and MiXCR clone calling, and kept in-frame beta chains. Rows are unified per CDR3 protein, each entry keeping the most common DNA and genes. The V and J calls shown here were made by TCRdb, not taken from the authors' results. This sample holds about 27,000 distinct CDR3 sequences; roughly 7.2% were observed only once. Approximately 25% of the sample is taken by the ten largest.

Including cysteine and phenylalanine, the CDR3 has 16 amino acids. Kept here is only the CDR3 DNA, which spans 48 bases and is read in frame from base 1. At the junction V is shortened by 3 bases and J by 4 bases; bases outside the gene matches: 10. CDR1 is given as LGHNA and CDR2 as YSLEER, both from the germline V gene. The sample belongs to a study of spatial heterogeneity in lung cancer (dated 2019 in TCRdb). Turning to the overall study: More beta-chain than alpha-chain transcripts were consistently detected, likely reflecting higher beta-chain transcript abundance. TCR repertoire features were related to nonsynonymous mutation counts determined by whole-exome sequencing of tumor tissue. Both alpha and beta chains were TCR-sequenced in samples taken at surgery, namely 220 tumor regions, 62 to 65 matched nontumor lung samples and roughly 56 PBMC samples. In the raw uncorrected reads, each unique combination of TCR and UMI appeared more than ten times on average. TCR transcript counts in tumor regions correlated strongly with a T cell transcriptional module score from matched bulk RNA-seq. TCR alpha and beta repertoires were quantitatively compared across multiple tumor regions, matched nontumor lung and blood in non-small cell lung cancer.

Study-wide findings and limitations: TCR-seq coverage of tumor T cells was estimated at only about 7% for alpha chains and around 13% for beta chains. Counts of ubiquitous and regional expanded TCRs correlated with counts of ubiquitous and regional nonsynonymous mutations, respectively. Additional single-cell paired TCR alpha and beta sequencing was considered necessary to confirm, at a functional level, the hypothesis that regional TCRs recognize regional mutations. The number of expanded intratumoral alpha and beta TCRs correlated with the tumor nonsynonymous mutation count.

The time point label corresponds to: sample taken at primary tumor resection. The donors were more than 65 patients from the lung TRACERx cohort who had early-stage, untreated non-small cell lung cancer. TCR sequencing used whole RNA extracted from tumor and nontumor lung tissue, or from cryopreserved PBMC samples, without cell sorting. Only patients for whom sufficient RNA was available from at least two tumor regions were selected for TCR sequencing. A lung pathologist reviewed the tumor and adjacent nontumor lung specimens before the specimens were selected. This receptor was identified in a male donor with early-stage non-small cell lung cancer. The sequence is built from TRBV4-3 and TRBJ1-2; TRBD1 lines up with 8 middle nucleotides. The sequenced sample was lung tumor tissue, obtained at surgery. The CDR3 reads CASSQDRVGGRYGYTF. The base sequence is TGCGCCAGCAGCCAGGACAGGGTAGGGGGTCGCTATGGCTACACCTTC.